One and the same sample provided the 32 T cell receptor beta chains below, sequenced in a study of read filtering for tumor transcriptome and immune sequencing (TCRdb year 2020). Sequencing used an Illumina HiSeq 4000. TCR libraries were built from 400 to 450 ng RNA with the Immunoverse kit, using molecular barcoded adaptors covering alpha/delta and beta/gamma chains. TCRdb reran the public reads through fastp at Q25 and MiXCR, keeping productive beta chains. Every entry covers one CDR3 protein and lists the most common genes and DNA from its rows. The sample table contains some 130,000 distinct CDR3 sequences; only one count was recorded for over 10% of them. The ten largest clones take up 7.5% to 9.5% of the sample. The sample was a population of CD138-negative cells sorted from bone marrow. What the cell subset or site label conveys for this sample: bone marrow mononuclear cells depleted of CD138+ plasma/myeloma cells by negative magnetic selection. The receptor set was obtained from a donor at least 40 years old with multiple myeloma.

A word on this clonotype: This clone may be a read error of a much larger clone one base away. The CDR3 protein is CASSAGLAGGETRYF. The CDR3 region has the DNA TGTGCCAGCAGTGCGGGACTAGCGGGAGGAGAGACCCGGTACTTC. This sequence joins TRBV6-2 or TRBV6-3 and TRBJ2-5; 15 nucleotides agree with TRBD2. CDR3 length equals 15 residues. Germline V gene lookup returns CDR1 MNHEY and CDR2 SVGEGT.

The gene calls are TRBV23-1 and TRBJ1-1, with D possibly matching TRBD1 (6 bases). TRBV23-1 is noted as an ORF with a role that remains uncertain. Trimming removed 3 bases at V and 1 base at J, with 18 bases between. CDR3 size: 17 residues. The CDR3 spells CASSHPESLGQNTEAFF. In DNA form, the CDR3 reads TGCGCCAGCAGTCACCCCGAAAGTTTGGGACAGAACACTGAAGCTTTCTTT.

At least ten counts were recorded for this clonotype. The chain links TRBV6-5 to TRBJ1-4; no clear D. Germline V gene sequence: CDR1 MNHEY, CDR2 SVGAGI. V was shortened by 2 bases and J by 0 bases, with 4 bases between the two germline ends. This CDR3 is 14 amino acids long. CDR3: CASSYGSTNEKLFF. The CDR3 DNA is TGTGCCAGCAGTTACGGGTCAACTAATGAAAAACTGTTTTTT.

Notes on this clonotype: Only one base separates this from a far larger clonotype, so it likely reflects a read error. This chain joins TRBV4-2 and TRBJ2-7, with TRBD2 identical over 10 bases. This CDR3 has 15 amino acids. Trimming took 1 base from V and 7 from J; bases not matched to a gene: 7. Germline CDR1 LGHNA, CDR2 YNFKEQ. The CDR3 loop reads CASSQGASGSDEQYF. The CDR3 region has the DNA TGTGCCAGCAGCCAAGGGGCTAGCGGGAGCGATGAGCAGTACTTC.

This clonotype was seen a few times. It may be a read error: a sequence one base away is much more abundant. V is TRBV27 and J is TRBJ2-7; perhaps TRBD1 as D (6 bases). The CDR3 has 13 residues. From germline, CDR1 is MNHEY and CDR2 SMNVEV (reference sequence). The V end lost 6 bases, the J end lost 6 bases, and 15 bases lay between the germline ends. Here the CDR3 reads CASSPTGIREQYF. The CDR3 bases are TGTGCCAGCAGCCCCACAGGGATCCGCGAGCAGTACTTC.

As regards this clonotype: The germline gene is not matched at one end of the junction; a read error may be the cause. The CDR3 reads CASGLNGQGLQETQYF. The CDR3 DNA follows: TGTGCCAGCGGCTTAAACGGACAGGGCTTACAAGAGACCCAGTACTTC. This chain uses TRBV7-3 with TRBJ2-5; 8 bases line up with TRBD1. CDR1 is SGHTA, CDR2 FQGTGA, per germline. This CDR3 contains 16 residues.

A few counts support this clonotype. A read error may be the cause here, since a much bigger clone is one base away. V and J are TRBV6-6 and TRBJ2-3, with D perhaps TRBD2 (6 bases). The CDR3 has 16 residues. The V end lost 5 bases, the J end lost 5 bases, and 20 bases lay between the germline ends. The germline V gene has CDR1 MNHNY and CDR2 SVGAGI (reference sequence). The CDR3 DNA reads TGTGCCAGCAGTGCCCCTCGTCGGGAGCGTATAGATACGCAGTATTTT. It translates to CASSAPRRERIDTQYF.

The sample holds a few counts of this clonotype. The rearrangement links TRBV19 to TRBJ1-5; perhaps TRBD1 as D (6 bases). The CDR3 loop spans 17 amino acids. Trimming took off 5 bases at V and 5 bases at J, with 22 bases between the two ends. Germline V gives CDR1 LNHDA, CDR2 SQIVND (reference sequence). The DNA of the CDR3 is TGTGCCAGTAGTCCTCTGGGGGGGGCCCACGGGGATCAGCCCCAGCATTTT. Its translation is CASSPLGGAHGDQPQHF.

This clonotype was recorded at least ten times. This chain joins TRBV6-5 and TRBJ2-7, with 8 bases identical to TRBD2. CDR3 length equals 22 residues. Germline assignment: CDR1 MNHEY and CDR2 SVGAGI. V dropped 0 bases and J dropped 4; count of bases not matched to a gene: 26. In DNA form, the CDR3 reads TGTGCCAGCAGTTACTCATTGGATGCTCCTAGCGGGCACACAGGACCCCATTACGAGCAGTACTTC. Its protein is CASSYSLDAPSGHTGPHYEQYF.

This clonotype was counted ten times or more. This chain connects TRBV20-1 to TRBJ2-1, with 13 bases matching TRBD2. The CDR3 consists of 15 residues. Looked up from germline, CDR1 is DFQATT and CDR2 is SNEGSKA (reference sequence). V shed 6 bases, J shed 7 bases, and the junction held 9 bases outside the gene matches. The CDR3 protein is CSATTLAGGSNEQFF. The CDR3 nucleotides read TGCAGTGCGACCACACTAGCGGGAGGGAGTAATGAGCAGTTCTTC.

This clonotype has at least ten counts. The chain uses TRBV5-4 and TRBJ1-1; D is unclear. Deletions cut 2 bases from V and 3 bases from J, with 20 bases between. Germline CDR1 reads SGHNT; CDR2 reads YYREEE (reference sequence). This CDR3 comprises 17 residues. The CDR3 spells CASSFVFGARLDTEAFF. CDR3 sequence (DNA): TGTGCCAGCAGCTTTGTTTTCGGAGCCCGACTGGACACTGAAGCTTTCTTT.

This clonotype has at least ten counts. The chain couples TRBV29-1 to TRBJ2-2; TRBD1 aligns across 7 bases. V lost 7 bases, J lost 6 bases, and 2 bases stayed unmatched. CDR1 is SQVTM, CDR2 ANQGSEA, per germline. CDR3 length: 11 amino acids. The CDR3 DNA sequence: TGCAGCGCTGACAGGGCCGGGGAGCTGTTTTTT. Protein product: CSADRAGELFF.

This clonotype was counted many times. V is TRBV7-2 and J is TRBJ2-1; D uncertain. The CDR3 loop spans 11 amino acids. The germline V and J ends were trimmed by 1 base and 12 bases, with 7 bases remaining between them. Germline CDR1 and CDR2: SGHTA and FQGNSA. The CDR3 reads CASSLGIVQFF. DNA of the CDR3: TGTGCCAGCAGCTTAGGGATAGTGCAGTTCTTC.

This clonotype was seen ten or more times. The V and J genes are TRBV20-1 and TRBJ2-2, with 7 bases identical to TRBD1. Looked up from germline, CDR1 is DFQATT and CDR2 is SNEGSKA (reference sequence). V was pared by 1 base and J by 5 bases, with 10 bases of the junction left unmatched. The CDR3 has 16 residues. CDR3 in amino acids: CSARVFGAGGTGELFF. The CDR3 DNA reads as TGCAGTGCTAGAGTTTTTGGGGCAGGGGGTACCGGGGAGCTGTTTTTT.

Many counts were recorded for this clonotype. The chain is built from TRBV30 and TRBJ2-1; TRBD2 matches 15 bases. V was clipped by 2 bases and J by 6 bases; unmatched bases: 2. CDR3 length equals 15 residues. Germline assignment: CDR1 GTSNPN and CDR2 SVGIG (reference sequence). CDR3 loop: CAWSWTSGRANEQFF. CDR3 in DNA: TGTGCCTGGAGTTGGACTAGCGGGAGGGCCAATGAGCAGTTCTTC.

This chain uses TRBV29-1 with TRBJ2-3; TRBD2 might be the D (7 bases). V dropped 4 bases and J dropped 5 bases, with 19 bases sitting between them. There are 15 residues in the CDR3. The germline V gene has CDR1 SQVTM and CDR2 ANQGSEA. The CDR3 DNA reads as TGCAGCGTTGCGAGGTCTAGCGGAGGGGGAGATACGCAGTATTTT. Protein: CSVARSSGGGDTQYF.

This clonotype was detected ten times or more. CDR3 loop: CSVGSQINTEAFF. The CDR3 DNA sequence: TGCAGCGTTGGGTCCCAGATTAACACTGAAGCTTTCTTT. V and J are TRBV29-1 and TRBJ1-1; the D is unclear. The CDR3 covers 13 residues. Trimming took off 4 bases at V and 2 bases at J, with 11 bases between the two ends. The germline V gene has CDR1 SQVTM and CDR2 ANQGSEA.

This clonotype was picked up many times. This chain joins TRBV5-1 and TRBJ2-5; perhaps D is TRBD1 or TRBD2 (7 bases each). Trimming cost V 3 bases and J 5 bases, with 20 bases left between them. CDR3 size: 16 residues. CDR1 is SGHRS and CDR2 is YFSETQ in the germline V gene. This chain's CDR3 is CASSSRPRGGGETQYF. In DNA, the CDR3 is TGCGCCAGCAGCTCGCGACCACGGGGAGGGGGCGAGACCCAGTACTTC.

This clonotype was counted many times. The gene calls are TRBV9 and TRBJ2-5; 7 positions match TRBD2. Germline lookup yields CDR1 SGDLS and CDR2 YYNGEE. CDR3 length: 13 amino acids. V lost 7 bases and J lost 0; bases outside the gene matches: 3. The CDR3 DNA follows: TGTGCCAGCGGGGCGGGAGACCAAGAGACCCAGTACTTC. This translates into CASGAGDQETQYF. Full variable domain (missing parts from reference TRBV9 and TRBJ2-5): DSGVTQTPKHLITATGQRVTLRCSPRSGDLSVYWYQQSLDQGLQFLIQYYNGEERAKGNILERFSAQQFPDLHSELNLSSLELGDSALYFCASGAGDQETQYFGPGTRLLVL.

This clonotype was detected many times. CDR3 in DNA: TGCGCCAGCAGCCACGGGGCCCCCAAGGTCAATGAGCAGTTCTTC. Its protein product is CASSHGAPKVNEQFF. This chain connects TRBV5-1 to TRBJ2-1; either TRBD1 or TRBD2 may fit D (5 bases each). V shed 4 bases and J shed 6 bases, with 17 bases lying between them. Germline V gene lookup returns CDR1 SGHRS and CDR2 YFSETQ. The CDR3 runs to 15 residues.

This clonotype has ten or more counts. Sequence at one end of the junction differs from germline and may be a read error. The rearrangement links TRBV7-9 to TRBJ2-1; D remains unclear. Per the germline V gene, CDR1 is SEHNR and CDR2 is FQNEAQ (reference sequence). The CDR3 runs 16 residues. CDR3 sequence: CASSIAPSPSYNEQFF. The CDR3 bases are TGTGCCAGCAGCATAGCCCCCAGTCCCTCCTACAATGAGCAGTTCTTC.

This clonotype was seen ten or more times. The chain joins TRBV27 to TRBJ2-7; 8 nucleotides agree with TRBD2. V dropped 0 bases and J dropped 3; count of bases not matched to a gene: 4. Germline-derived CDR1 and CDR2 are MNHEY and SMNVEV (reference sequence). This CDR3 has 15 amino acids. The CDR3 loop is CASSLSELAVYEQYF. DNA for the CDR3: TGTGCCAGCAGTTTATCGGAACTAGCGGTCTACGAGCAGTACTTC.

A remark on this clonotype: This may be a read error: a much more frequent sequence differs by one nucleotide. This chain uses TRBV11-3 with TRBJ1-1; no firm D call. CDR1 is SGHNT and CDR2 is YENEEA in the germline V gene. The CDR3 runs 11 residues. The CDR3 sequence: CASSQNAEAFF. The CDR3, as DNA: TGTGCCAGCAGCCAGAACGCTGAAGCTTTCTTT.

This clonotype occurred many times. The rearrangement uses TRBV7-3 and TRBJ2-1; D possibly matches TRBD1 or TRBD2 (5 bases each). Per the germline V gene, CDR1 is SGHTA and CDR2 is FQGTGA. There are 12 residues in the CDR3. The V end was cut by 2 bases, the J end by 10 bases, with 9 bases between. The CDR3 DNA is TGTGCCAGCAGCTTAGGGACGATGGAGCAGTTCTTC. Its translation: CASSLGTMEQFF.

Comments on this clonotype: This sequence may be a read error, since a much larger clone differs from it by one base. The chain uses TRBV7-9 and TRBJ2-7, with a weak D call TRBD2 (6 bases). The length of the CDR3 is 12 residues. V was cut by 5 bases and J by 4 bases, with 9 bases left in between. Germline CDR1 SEHNR, CDR2 FQNEAQ (reference sequence). The CDR3 DNA reads as TGTGCCAGCAGCCCACGGGGGTACGAGCAGTACTTC. This encodes CASSPRGYEQYF. Based on the CDR3 plus reference TRBV7-9 and TRBJ2-7, the full variable domain is DTGVSQNPRHKITKRGQNVTFRCDPISEHNRLYWYRQTLGQGPEFLTYFQNEAQLEKSRLLSDRFSAERPKGSFSTLEIQRTEQGDSAMYLCASSPRGYEQYFGPGTRLTVT.

This clonotype appeared many times. The CDR3 DNA is TGTGCCAGCAGCGTGCGGGGCCCCGGGGAGCAGTACTTC. Its protein is CASSVRGPGEQYF. The chain has TRBV9 and TRBJ2-7, with D possibly being TRBD2 (6 bases). Per the germline V gene, CDR1 is SGDLS and CDR2 is YYNGEE. Trimming removed 2 bases at V and 7 bases at J, with 13 bases between. The CDR3 consists of 13 residues.

This clonotype was seen at least ten times. The chain links TRBV27 to TRBJ2-1; 7 nucleotides align to TRBD2. Germline CDR1 and CDR2: MNHEY and SMNVEV (reference sequence). Trimming took 6 bases from V and 9 from J; bases not matched to a gene: 14. The CDR3 length is 15 residues. Here the CDR3 reads CASRIAGRTGVEQFF. As DNA, the CDR3 is TGTGCCAGCAGAATAGCGGGCCGAACGGGGGTTGAGCAGTTCTTC.

This clonotype was seen many times. The chain joins TRBV20-1 to TRBJ1-1, with a tentative D call TRBD1 (6 bases). This CDR3 has 15 amino acids. CDR1 DFQATT and CDR2 SNEGSKA come from the germline V gene (reference sequence). Trimming took 0 bases from V and 3 from J, leaving 14 bases between them. The CDR3 here is CSARDTGGRDTEAFF. As DNA, the CDR3 is TGCAGTGCTAGAGATACCGGGGGGCGGGACACTGAAGCTTTCTTT.

This clonotype was observed many times. In nucleotides, the CDR3 is TGTGCCAGCAGCGCCATACTGGGGAGGACTGAAGCTTTCTTT. Translation gives CASSAILGRTEAFF. The gene calls are TRBV5-6 and TRBJ1-1; D unclear. Per the germline V gene, CDR1 is SGHDT and CDR2 is YYEEEE. The CDR3 extends over 14 amino acids. The germline V and J ends were trimmed by 4 bases and 5 bases, with 15 bases remaining between them.

At least ten counts were recorded for this clonotype. This sequence joins TRBV20-1 and TRBJ2-3; TRBD2 matches 9 bases. J lost 3 bases, V lost 5 bases, and 9 bases had no gene match. Germline CDR1 DFQATT, CDR2 SNEGSKA (reference sequence). This CDR3 has 15 amino acids. This chain's CDR3 is CSAPRTSGSTDTQYF. The CDR3 DNA is TGCAGTGCTCCCCGCACTAGCGGGTCGACAGATACGCAGTATTTT.

The chain uses TRBV27 and TRBJ1-5; no clear D. Germline V lookup: CDR1 MNHEY, CDR2 SMNVEV (reference sequence). Deletions cut 2 bases from V and 2 bases from J, with 13 bases between. The CDR3 loop spans 16 amino acids. CDR3 in DNA: TGTGCCAGCAGTTTACGAGCCCGGGCGGGCAATCAGCCCCAGCATTTT. Protein product: CASSLRARAGNQPQHF.

This clonotype was seen at least ten times. The J gene is TRBJ1-5, the V gene TRBV5-5; D perhaps matches TRBD1 (5 bases). The germline V gene has CDR1 SGHKS and CDR2 YYEKEE (reference sequence). The CDR3 totals 18 residues. V shed 5 bases and J shed 1 base, with 22 bases lying between them. CDR3 sequence reads: CASSPLRDSQMSNQPQHF. The DNA of the CDR3 is TGTGCCAGCAGTCCGCTAAGAGACAGCCAGATGAGCAATCAGCCCCAGCATTTT.